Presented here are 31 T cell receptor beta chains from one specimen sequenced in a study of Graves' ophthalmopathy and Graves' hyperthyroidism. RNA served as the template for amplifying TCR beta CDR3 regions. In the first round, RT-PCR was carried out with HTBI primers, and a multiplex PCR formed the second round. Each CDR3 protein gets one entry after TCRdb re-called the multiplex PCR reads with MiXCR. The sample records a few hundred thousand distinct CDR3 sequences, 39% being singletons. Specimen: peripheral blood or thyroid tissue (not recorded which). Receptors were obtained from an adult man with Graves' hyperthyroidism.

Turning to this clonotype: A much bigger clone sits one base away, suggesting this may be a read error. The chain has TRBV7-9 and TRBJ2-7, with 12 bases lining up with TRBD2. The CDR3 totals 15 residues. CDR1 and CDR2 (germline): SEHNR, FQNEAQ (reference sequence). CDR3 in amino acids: CTSSLLAGGQREQYF. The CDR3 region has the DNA TGCACCAGCAGCCTACTAGCGGGGGGTCAACGCGAGCAGTACTTC.

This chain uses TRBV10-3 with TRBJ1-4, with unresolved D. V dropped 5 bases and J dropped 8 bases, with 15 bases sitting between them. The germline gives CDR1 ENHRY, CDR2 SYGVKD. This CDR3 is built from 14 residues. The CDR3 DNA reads TGTGCCATCAGTCAGCTTTTCTCGACAGAAAAACTGTTTTTT. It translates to CAISQLFSTEKLFF.

CDR3 sequence: CSARDRGGQGKETQYF. DNA of the CDR3: TGCAGTGCTAGAGATCGTGGGGGACAGGGGAAGGAGACCCAGTACTTC. The J gene is TRBJ2-5, the V gene TRBV20-1, with 10 bases aligning to TRBD1. Germline loops: CDR1 DFQATT, CDR2 SNEGSKA (reference sequence). The V and J ends lost 0 bases and 5 bases, in that order; junction bases with no gene match: 9. This CDR3 comprises 16 residues.

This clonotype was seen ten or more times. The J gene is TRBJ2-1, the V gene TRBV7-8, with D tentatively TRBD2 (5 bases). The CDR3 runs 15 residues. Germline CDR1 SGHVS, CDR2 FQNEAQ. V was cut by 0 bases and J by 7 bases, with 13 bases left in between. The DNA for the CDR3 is TGTGCCAGCAGCTTAGCGTCAGCGGAGAATAATGAGCAGTTCTTC. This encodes CASSLASAENNEQFF.

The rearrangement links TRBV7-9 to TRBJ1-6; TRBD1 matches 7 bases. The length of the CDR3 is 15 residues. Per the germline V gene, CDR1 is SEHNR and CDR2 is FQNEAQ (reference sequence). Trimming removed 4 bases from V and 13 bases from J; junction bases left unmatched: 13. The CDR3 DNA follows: TGTGCCAGCAGCTCCTGGACAGGACAGGAGGTTCCCCTCCACTTT. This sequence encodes CASSSWTGQEVPLHF. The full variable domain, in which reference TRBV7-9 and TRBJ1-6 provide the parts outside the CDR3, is DTGVSQNPRHKITKRGQNVTFRCDPISEHNRLYWYRQTLGQGPEFLTYFQNEAQLEKSRLLSDRFSAERPKGSFSTLEIQRTEQGDSAMYLCASSSWTGQEVPLHFGNGTRLTVT.

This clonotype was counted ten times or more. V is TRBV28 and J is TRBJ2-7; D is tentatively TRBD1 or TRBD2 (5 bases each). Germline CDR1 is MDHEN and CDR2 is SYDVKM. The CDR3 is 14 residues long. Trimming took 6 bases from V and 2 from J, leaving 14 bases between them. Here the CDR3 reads CASSPGTETYEQYF. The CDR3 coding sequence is TGTGCCAGCAGCCCCGGGACGGAAACCTACGAGCAGTACTTC.

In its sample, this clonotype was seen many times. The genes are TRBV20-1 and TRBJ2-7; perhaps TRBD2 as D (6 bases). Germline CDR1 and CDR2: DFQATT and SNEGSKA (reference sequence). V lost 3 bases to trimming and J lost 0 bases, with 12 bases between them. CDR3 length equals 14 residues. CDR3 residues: CSARASDSSYEQYF. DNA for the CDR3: TGCAGTGCTAGGGCTAGCGACAGCTCCTACGAGCAGTACTTC.

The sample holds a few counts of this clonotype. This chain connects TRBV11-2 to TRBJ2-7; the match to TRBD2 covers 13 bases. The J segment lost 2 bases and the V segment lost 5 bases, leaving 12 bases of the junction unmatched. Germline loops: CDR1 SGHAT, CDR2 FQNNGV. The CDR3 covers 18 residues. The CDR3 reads CASSRITSGRVGAYEQYF. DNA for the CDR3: TGTGCCAGCAGCCGAATCACTAGCGGGAGGGTCGGGGCCTACGAGCAGTACTTC.

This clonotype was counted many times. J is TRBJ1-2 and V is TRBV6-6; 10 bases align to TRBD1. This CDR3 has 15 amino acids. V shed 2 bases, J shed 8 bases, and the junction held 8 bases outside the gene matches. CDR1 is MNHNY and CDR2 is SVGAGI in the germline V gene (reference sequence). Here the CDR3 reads CASSYDPGQGNGYTF. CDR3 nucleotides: TGTGCCAGCAGTTACGACCCGGGACAGGGGAACGGCTACACCTTC.

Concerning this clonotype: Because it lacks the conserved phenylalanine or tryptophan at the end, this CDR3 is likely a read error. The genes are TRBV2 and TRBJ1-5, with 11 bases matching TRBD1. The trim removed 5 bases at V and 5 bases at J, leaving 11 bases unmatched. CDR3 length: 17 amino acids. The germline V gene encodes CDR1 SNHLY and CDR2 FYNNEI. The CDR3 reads CASSPGTGGYRYQPQHL. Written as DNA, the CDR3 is TGTGCCAGCAGTCCTGGGACAGGGGGATATAGGTATCAGCCCCAGCATCTT.

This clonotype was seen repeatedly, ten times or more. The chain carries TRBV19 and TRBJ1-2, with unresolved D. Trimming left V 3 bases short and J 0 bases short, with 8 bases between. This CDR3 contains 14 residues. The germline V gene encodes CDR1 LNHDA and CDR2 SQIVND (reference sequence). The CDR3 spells CASSMEQANYGYTF. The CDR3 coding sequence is TGTGCCAGTAGTATGGAGCAAGCTAACTATGGCTACACCTTC.

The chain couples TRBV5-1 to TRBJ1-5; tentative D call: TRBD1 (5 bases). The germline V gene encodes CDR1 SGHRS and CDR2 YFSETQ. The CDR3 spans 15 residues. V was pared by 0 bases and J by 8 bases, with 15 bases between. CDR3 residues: CASSLDGGTGKPQHF. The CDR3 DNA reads TGCGCCAGCAGCTTGGACGGGGGTACGGGGAAGCCCCAGCATTTT.

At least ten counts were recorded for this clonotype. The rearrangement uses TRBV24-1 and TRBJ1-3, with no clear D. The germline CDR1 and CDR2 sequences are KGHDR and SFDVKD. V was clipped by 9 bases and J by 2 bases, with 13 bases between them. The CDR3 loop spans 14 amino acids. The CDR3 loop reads CATAPSQPGNTIYF. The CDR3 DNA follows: TGTGCCACCGCACCTAGCCAACCTGGAAACACCATATATTTT.

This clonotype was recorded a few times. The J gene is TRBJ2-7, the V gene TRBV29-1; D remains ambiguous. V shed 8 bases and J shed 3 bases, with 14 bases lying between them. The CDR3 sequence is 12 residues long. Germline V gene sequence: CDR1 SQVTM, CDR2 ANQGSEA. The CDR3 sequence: CSFSTIYYEQYF. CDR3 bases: TGCAGCTTTTCTACTATATACTACGAGCAGTACTTC.

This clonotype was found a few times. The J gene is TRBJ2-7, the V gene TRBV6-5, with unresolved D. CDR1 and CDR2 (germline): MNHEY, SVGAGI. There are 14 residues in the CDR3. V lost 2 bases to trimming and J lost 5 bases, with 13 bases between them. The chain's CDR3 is CASSYRGSGHEQYF. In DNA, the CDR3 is TGTGCCAGCAGTTACAGAGGTTCGGGTCACGAGCAGTACTTC.

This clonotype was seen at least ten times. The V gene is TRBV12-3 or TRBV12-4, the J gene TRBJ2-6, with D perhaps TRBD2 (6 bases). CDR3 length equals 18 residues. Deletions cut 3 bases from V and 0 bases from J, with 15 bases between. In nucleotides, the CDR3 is TGTGCCAGCAGTTTGTTGGGACTGGCCATCTCTGGGGCCAACGTCCTGACTTTC. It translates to CASSLLGLAISGANVLTF.

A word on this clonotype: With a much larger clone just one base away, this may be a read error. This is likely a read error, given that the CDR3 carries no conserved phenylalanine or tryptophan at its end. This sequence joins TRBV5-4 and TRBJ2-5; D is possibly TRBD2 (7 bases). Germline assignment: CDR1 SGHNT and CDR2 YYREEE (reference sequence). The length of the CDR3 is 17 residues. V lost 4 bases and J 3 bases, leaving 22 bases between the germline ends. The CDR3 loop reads CASSPMGAAGYEETQYL. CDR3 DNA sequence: TGTGCCAGCAGCCCCATGGGGGCAGCGGGGTACGAAGAGACCCAGTACCTC.

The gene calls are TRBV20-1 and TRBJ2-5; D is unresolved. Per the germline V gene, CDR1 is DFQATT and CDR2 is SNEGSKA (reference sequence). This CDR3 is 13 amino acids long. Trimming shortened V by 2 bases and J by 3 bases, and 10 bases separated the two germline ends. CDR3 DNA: TGCAGTGCTAGACGGATCAGTGAAGAGACCCAGTACTTC. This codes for CSARRISEETQYF.

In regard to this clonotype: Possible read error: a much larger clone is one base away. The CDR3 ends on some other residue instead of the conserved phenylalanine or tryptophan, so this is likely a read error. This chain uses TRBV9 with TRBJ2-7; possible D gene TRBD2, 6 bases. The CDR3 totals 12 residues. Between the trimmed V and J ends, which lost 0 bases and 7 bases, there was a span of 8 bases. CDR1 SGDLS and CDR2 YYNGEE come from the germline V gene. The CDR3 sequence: CASSVDGTEQYS. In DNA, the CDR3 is TGTGCCAGCAGCGTAGATGGGACTGAGCAGTACTCC.

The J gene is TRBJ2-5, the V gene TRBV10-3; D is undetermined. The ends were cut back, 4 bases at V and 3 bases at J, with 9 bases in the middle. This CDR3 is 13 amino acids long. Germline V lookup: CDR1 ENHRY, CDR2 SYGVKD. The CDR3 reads CAISVGVEETQYF. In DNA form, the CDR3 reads TGTGCCATCAGTGTTGGGGTTGAAGAGACCCAGTACTTC.

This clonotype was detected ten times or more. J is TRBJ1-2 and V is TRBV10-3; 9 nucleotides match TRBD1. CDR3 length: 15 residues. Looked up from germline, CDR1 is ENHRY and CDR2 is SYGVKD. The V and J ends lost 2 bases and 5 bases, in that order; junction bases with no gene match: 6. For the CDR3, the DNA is TGTGCCATCAGTGAGCAAGGGACAGGGAGGTATGGCTACACCTTC. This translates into CAISEQGTGRYGYTF.

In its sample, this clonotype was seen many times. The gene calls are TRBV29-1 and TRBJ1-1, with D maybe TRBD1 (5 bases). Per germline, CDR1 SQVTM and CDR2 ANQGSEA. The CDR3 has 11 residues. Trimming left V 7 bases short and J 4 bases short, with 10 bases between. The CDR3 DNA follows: TGCAGCGCGGGGGTGGGCACTGAAGCTTTCTTT. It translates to CSAGVGTEAFF.

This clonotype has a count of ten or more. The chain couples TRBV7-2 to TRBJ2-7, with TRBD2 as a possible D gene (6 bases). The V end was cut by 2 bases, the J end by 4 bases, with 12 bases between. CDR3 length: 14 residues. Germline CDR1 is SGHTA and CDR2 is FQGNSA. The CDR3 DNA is TGTGCCAGCAGCTTAAGGTCGGGACTTTACGAGCAGTACTTC. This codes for CASSLRSGLYEQYF. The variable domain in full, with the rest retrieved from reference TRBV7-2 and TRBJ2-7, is GAGVSQSPSNKVTEKGKDVELRCDPISGHTALYWYRQSLGQGLEFLIYFQGNSAPDKSGLPSDRFSAERTGGSVSTLTIQRTQQEDSAVYLCASSLRSGLYEQYFGPGTRLTVT.

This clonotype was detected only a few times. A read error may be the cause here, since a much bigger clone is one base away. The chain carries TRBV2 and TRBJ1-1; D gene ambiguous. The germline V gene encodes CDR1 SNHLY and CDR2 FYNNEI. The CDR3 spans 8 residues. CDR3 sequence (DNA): TGTGCCAGCACTGAAGCTTTCTTT. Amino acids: CASTEAFF.

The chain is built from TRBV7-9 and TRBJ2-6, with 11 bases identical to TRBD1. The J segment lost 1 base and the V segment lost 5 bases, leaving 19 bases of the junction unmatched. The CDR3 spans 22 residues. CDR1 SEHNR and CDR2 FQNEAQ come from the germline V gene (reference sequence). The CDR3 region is CASSPELKVTGTGGSGANVLTF. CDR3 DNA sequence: TGTGCCAGCAGCCCCGAATTGAAGGTCACCGGGACAGGGGGATCTGGGGCCAACGTCCTGACTTTC.

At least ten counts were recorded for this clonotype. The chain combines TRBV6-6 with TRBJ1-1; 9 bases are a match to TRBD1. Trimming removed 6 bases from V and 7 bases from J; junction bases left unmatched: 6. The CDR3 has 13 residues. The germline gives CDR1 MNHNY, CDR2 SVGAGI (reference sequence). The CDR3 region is CASRGQGEYEAFF. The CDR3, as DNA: TGTGCCAGCAGGGGACAGGGTGAATATGAAGCTTTCTTT.

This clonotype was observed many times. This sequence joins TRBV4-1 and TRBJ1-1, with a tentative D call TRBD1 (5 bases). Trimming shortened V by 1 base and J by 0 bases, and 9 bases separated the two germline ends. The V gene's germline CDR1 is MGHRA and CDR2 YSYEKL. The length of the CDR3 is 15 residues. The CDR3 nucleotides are TGCGCCAGCAGCCAAGTCCCAGGGCTGAACACTGAAGCTTTCTTT. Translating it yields CASSQVPGLNTEAFF.

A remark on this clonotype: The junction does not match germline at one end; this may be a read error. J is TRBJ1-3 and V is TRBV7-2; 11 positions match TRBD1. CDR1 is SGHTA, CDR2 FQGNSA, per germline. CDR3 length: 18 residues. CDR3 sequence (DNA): TGTGCCGGCAGCCCCGGGACAGGGGGAGGCCCCTCTGGAAACACCATATATTTT. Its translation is CAGSPGTGGGPSGNTIYF.

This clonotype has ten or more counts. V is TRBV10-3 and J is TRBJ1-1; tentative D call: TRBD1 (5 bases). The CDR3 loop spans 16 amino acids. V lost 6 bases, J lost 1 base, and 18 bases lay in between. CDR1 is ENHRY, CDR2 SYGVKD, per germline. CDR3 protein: CAISRGEGWGNTEAFF. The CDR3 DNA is TGTGCCATCAGCCGGGGGGAGGGGTGGGGGAACACTGAAGCTTTCTTT.

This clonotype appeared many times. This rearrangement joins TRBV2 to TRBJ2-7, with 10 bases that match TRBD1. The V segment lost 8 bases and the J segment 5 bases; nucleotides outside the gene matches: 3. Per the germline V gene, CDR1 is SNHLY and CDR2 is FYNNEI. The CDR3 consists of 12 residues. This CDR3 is CASGTGADEQYF. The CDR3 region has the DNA TGTGCCAGCGGGACAGGGGCAGACGAGCAGTACTTC.

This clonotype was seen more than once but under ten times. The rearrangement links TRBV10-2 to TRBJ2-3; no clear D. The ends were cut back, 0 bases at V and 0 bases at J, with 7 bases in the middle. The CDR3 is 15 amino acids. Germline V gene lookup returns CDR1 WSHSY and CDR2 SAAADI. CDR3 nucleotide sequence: TGCGCCAGCAGTGAGTCGATTGTTAGCACAGATACGCAGTATTTT. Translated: CASSESIVSTDTQYF.